This TCR beta chain derives from a study of persistence of HIV-infected CD4 T cells. The stimulus was an HIV-1 Gag 15-mer peptide pool, about 1.1 ug/peptide/mL. CD40L/CD69 double-negative CD45RO-high memory CD4+ T cells were collected. With respect to this clone: Its antigen is unknown.

This was the immunoSEQ version 4 assay in survey mode. Sequencing was performed with immunoSEQ multiplex PCR; in TCRdb, only in-frame clones are kept and a portion is missing. This sample carries around 60,000 clones, 65% to 75% of them seen once, and the ten largest clones take 1.7%. This TCR derives from an adult man with HIV who was CMV-seropositive. The source was CD4+ T cells sorted from PBMCs after approximately 19-hour stimulation, collected from a patient who received antiretroviral therapy.

CDR3 nucleotides: TGTGCCAGCAGCCTGACGGTCGCTAACTATGGCTACACCTTC. Its translation: CASSLTVANYGYTF. The rearrangement links TRBV3-1 (or the pseudogene TRBV3-2) to TRBJ1-2; D remains ambiguous. The germline V and J ends were trimmed by 4 bases and 0 bases, with 9 bases remaining between them. CDR1 and CDR2 (germline): LGHDT, YNNKEL (reference sequence). CDR3 length: 14 amino acids.